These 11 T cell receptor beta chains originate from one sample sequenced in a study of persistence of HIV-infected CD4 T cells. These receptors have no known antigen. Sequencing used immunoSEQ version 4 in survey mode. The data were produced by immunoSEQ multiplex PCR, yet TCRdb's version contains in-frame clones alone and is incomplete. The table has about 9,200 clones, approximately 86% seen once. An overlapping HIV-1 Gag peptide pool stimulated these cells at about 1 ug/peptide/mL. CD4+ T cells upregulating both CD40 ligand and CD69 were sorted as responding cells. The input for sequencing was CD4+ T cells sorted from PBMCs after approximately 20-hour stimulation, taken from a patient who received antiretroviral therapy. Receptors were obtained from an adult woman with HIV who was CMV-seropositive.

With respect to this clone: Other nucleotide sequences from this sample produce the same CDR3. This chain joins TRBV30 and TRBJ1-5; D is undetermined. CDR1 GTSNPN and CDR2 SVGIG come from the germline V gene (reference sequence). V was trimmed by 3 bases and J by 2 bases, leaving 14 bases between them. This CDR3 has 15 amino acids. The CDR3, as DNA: TGTGCCTGGAGCCCCTTGAACGCCCGCAATCAGCCCCAGCATTTT. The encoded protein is CAWSPLNARNQPQHF.

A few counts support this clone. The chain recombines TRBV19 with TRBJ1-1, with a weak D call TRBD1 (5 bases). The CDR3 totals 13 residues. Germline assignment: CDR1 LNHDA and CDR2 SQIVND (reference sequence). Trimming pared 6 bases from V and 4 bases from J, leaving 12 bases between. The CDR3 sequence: CASRPSGVTEAFF. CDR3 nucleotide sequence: TGTGCCAGTAGACCCTCGGGGGTCACTGAAGCTTTCTTT.

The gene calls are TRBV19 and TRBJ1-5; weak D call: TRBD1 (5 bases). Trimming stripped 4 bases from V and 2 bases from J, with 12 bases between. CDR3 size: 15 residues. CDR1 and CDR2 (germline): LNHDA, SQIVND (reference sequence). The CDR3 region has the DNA TGTGCCAGTAGTAGTCAGGGAGGACGCAATCAGCCCCAGCATTTT. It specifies CASSSQGGRNQPQHF.

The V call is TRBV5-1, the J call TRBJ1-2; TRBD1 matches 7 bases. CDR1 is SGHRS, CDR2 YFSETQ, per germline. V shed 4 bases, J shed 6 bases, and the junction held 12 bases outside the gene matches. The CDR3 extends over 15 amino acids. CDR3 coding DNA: TGCGCCAGCAGCCAAGAGGGGGCAGGGCGCGATGGCTACACCTTC. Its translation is CASSQEGAGRDGYTF.

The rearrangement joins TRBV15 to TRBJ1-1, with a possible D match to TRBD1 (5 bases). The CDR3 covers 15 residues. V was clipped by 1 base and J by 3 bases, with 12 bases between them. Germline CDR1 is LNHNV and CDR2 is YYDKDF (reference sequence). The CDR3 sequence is CATSRVQTEHTEAFF. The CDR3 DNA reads TGTGCCACCAGCAGAGTCCAGACAGAGCACACTGAAGCTTTCTTT.

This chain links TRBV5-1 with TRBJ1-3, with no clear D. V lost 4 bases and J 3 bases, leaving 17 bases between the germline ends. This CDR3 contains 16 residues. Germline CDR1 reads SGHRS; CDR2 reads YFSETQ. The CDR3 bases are TGCGCCAGCAGCCCGACACCTCAATACGGTGGAAACACCATATATTTT. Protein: CASSPTPQYGGNTIYF.

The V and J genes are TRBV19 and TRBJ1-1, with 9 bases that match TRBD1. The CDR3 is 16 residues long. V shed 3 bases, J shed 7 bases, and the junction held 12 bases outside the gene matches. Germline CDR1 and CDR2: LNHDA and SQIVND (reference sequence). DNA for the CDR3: TGTGCCAGTAGTATCGGGGCCGGGACAGGGACTTTTGAAGCTTTCTTT. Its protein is CASSIGAGTGTFEAFF.

The CDR3 region is CASSYNGQGASGYTF. CDR3 DNA: TGCGCCAGCAGCTACAATGGACAGGGGGCGAGTGGCTACACCTTC. The V call is TRBV4-1, the J call TRBJ1-2; TRBD1 matches at 11 bases. The CDR3 runs to 15 residues. Germline V gene sequence: CDR1 MGHRA, CDR2 YSYEKL. V gave up 5 bases and J gave up 7 bases; unmatched junction bases: 9.

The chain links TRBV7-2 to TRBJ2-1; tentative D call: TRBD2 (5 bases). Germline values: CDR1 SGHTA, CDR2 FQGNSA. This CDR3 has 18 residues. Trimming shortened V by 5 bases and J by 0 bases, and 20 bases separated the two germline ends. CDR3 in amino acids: CASSPRGRTVSSYNEQFF. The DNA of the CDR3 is TGTGCCAGCAGCCCGCGTGGGAGAACCGTGAGCTCCTACAATGAGCAGTTCTTC.

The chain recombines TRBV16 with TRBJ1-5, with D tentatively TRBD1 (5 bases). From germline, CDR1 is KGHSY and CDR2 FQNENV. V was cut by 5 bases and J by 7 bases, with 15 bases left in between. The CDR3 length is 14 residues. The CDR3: CASSVSGSGQPQHF. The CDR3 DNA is TGTGCCAGCAGCGTGTCAGGGTCGGGGCAGCCCCAGCATTTT.

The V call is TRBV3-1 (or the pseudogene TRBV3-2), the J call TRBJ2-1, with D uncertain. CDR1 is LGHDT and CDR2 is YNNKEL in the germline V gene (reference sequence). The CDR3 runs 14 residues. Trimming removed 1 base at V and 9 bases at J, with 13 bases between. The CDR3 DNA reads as TGTGCCAGCAGCCAAGGTAATCCTCCGGGTGAGCAGTTCTTC. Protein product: CASSQGNPPGEQFF.